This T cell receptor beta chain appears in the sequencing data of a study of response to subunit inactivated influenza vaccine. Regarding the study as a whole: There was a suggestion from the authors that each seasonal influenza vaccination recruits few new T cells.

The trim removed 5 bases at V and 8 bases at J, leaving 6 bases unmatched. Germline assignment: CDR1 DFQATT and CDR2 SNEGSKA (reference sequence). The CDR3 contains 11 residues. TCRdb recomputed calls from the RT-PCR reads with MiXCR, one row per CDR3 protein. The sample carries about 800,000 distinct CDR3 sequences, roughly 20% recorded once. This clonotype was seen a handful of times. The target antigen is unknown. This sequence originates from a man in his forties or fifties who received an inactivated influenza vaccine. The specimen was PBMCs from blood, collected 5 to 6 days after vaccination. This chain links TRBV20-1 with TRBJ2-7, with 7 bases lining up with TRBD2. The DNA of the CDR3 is TGCAGTGCTCCGAGCGGGGTGCAGCAGTACTTC. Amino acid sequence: CSAPSGVQQYF.